This T cell receptor beta chain was sequenced for a study of T-cell reconstitution after alpha-beta-depleted transplantation in children. This clonotype has a count of ten or more. Its specificity is not known. Study findings and constraints: High day-60 TCRbeta diversity in some patients came from surviving recipient T cells and thymic progenitors. Expanded graft clones numbering several hundred reportedly gave rise to alpha-beta T cells about two months after transplant. Diversity and T-cell counts at one year after transplant derived mostly from new T cells.

Per germline, CDR1 MNHEY and CDR2 SVGAGI. The V and J ends lost 6 bases and 0 bases respectively, with 12 bases between them. This CDR3 is 16 amino acids long. Unique molecular identifiers featured in how the TCRbeta library was prepared. Via MiXCR, TCRdb re-called the PCR reads, giving one row per CDR3 protein. The sample records tens of thousands of distinct CDR3 sequences, over 5% being singletons. This clonotype originated in a male patient younger than 18 who had a stem cell transplant for acute myeloid leukemia, so the T cells may come from the graft donor. Sequences were derived from PBMCs, mostly from graft donor cells, sampled 180 days after TCRalphabeta/CD19-depleted stem cell transplant. The V gene is TRBV6-5, the J gene TRBJ2-6; D gene ambiguous. This CDR3 reads CASRGILFSGANVLTF. The CDR3 nucleotides are TGTGCCAGCAGGGGAATCCTATTCTCTGGGGCCAACGTCCTGACTTTC.